What follows are 25 T cell receptor beta chains derived from one specimen sequenced in a study of vaccination and CD4 T cells after COVID-19. No antigen is known for these receptors. Oncomine TCR Beta short-read sequencing was applied to DNA from cultured CD4+ T cells. TCRdb analysed the PCR reads with MiXCR anew, one entry per CDR3 protein. The sample has thousands of distinct CDR3 sequences, around half seen once. Described treatment: approximately 10-day PBMC culture with coronavirus spike peptide pools or control peptides (ViraFEST assay). Samples of CD4+ T cells were obtained from the unexposed donor before the COVID-19 pandemic (2011-2018). Input material: CD4+ T cells from blood, cultured in vitro. Receptor source: a human donor in good health.

A word on this clonotype: At one of its ends the junction is not consistent with the germline gene, which may arise from a read error. The chain carries TRBV5-3 and TRBJ1-2; 7 nucleotides align to TRBD1. TRBV5-3 is an open reading frame whose function is uncertain. This CDR3 spans 15 amino acids. CDR3 coding DNA: TGTGCCAGCAGCTCCCTCAGGGGGGTCAACTATGGCTACACCTTC. Translated, it gives CASSSLRGVNYGYTF.

The gene calls are TRBV28 and TRBJ1-3; TRBD1 agrees at 7 bases. The germline V gene has CDR1 MDHEN and CDR2 SYDVKM. This CDR3 contains 13 residues. V was clipped by 8 bases and J by 1 base; unmatched bases: 2. The DNA of the CDR3 is TGTGCCAGCCTGACAGGGTCTGGAAACACCATATATTTT. Translating it yields CASLTGSGNTIYF.

The V gene is TRBV6-1, the J gene TRBJ1-3; the match to TRBD1 covers 10 bases. Germline CDR1 MNHNS, CDR2 SASEGT. The CDR3 runs 15 residues. V lost 7 bases to trimming and J lost 4 bases; unmatched junction nucleotides: 7. CDR3 DNA sequence: TGTGCCAGCAACAAGGGACAGGGGACGGGAAACACCATATATTTT. Its translation: CASNKGQGTGNTIYF.

This chain connects TRBV19 to TRBJ2-3; D remains ambiguous. CDR3 length: 12 residues. CDR1 LNHDA and CDR2 SQIVND come from the germline V gene (reference sequence). V dropped 7 bases and J dropped 4 bases, with 9 bases sitting between them. Here the CDR3 DNA reads TGTGCCAGTACCGCACGATCAGATACGCAGTATTTT. It codes for CASTARSDTQYF. The full variable domain, its missing parts supplied by reference TRBV19 and TRBJ2-3, is DGGITQSPKYLFRKEGQNVTLSCEQNLNHDAMYWYRQDPGQGLRLIYYSQIVNDFQKGDIAEGYSVSREKKESFPLTVTSAQKNPTAFYLCASTARSDTQYFGPGTRLTVL.

CDR3 amino acids: CASSTTGTSEHRAYEQYF. The CDR3 region has the DNA TGCGCCAGCAGCACCACAGGGACTAGCGAGCACCGAGCTTACGAGCAGTACTTC. The chain couples TRBV5-1 to TRBJ2-7, with 10 bases aligning to TRBD2. Per germline, CDR1 SGHRS and CDR2 YFSETQ. With 4 bases clipped from V and 4 bases from J, the junction kept 17 bases outside the gene matches. The CDR3 consists of 18 residues. The variable domain in full, completed from reference TRBV5-1 and TRBJ2-7, reads KAGVTQTPRYLIKTRGQQVTLSCSPISGHRSVSWYQQTPGQGLQFLFEYFSETQRNKGNFPGRFSGRQFSNSRSEMNVSTLELGDSALYLCASSTTGTSEHRAYEQYFGPGTRLTVT.

By share of the sample, this clonotype is large. This sequence joins TRBV5-4 and TRBJ2-2; 12 nucleotides line up with TRBD2. Germline CDR1 SGHNT, CDR2 YYREEE (reference sequence). The CDR3 runs 14 residues. V lost 4 bases to trimming and J lost 7 bases; unmatched junction nucleotides: 2. The CDR3 region is CASSRLAGDGELFF. CDR3 in DNA: TGTGCCAGCAGCCGACTAGCGGGAGACGGGGAGCTGTTTTTT.

The J gene is TRBJ1-2, the V gene TRBV20-1, with D hard to call. The CDR3 extends over 15 amino acids. Germline loops: CDR1 DFQATT, CDR2 SNEGSKA (reference sequence). Trimming cost V 2 bases and J 4 bases, with 17 bases left between them. The CDR3 protein is CSARPPGWRGYGYTF. The CDR3 DNA follows: TGCAGTGCTAGACCCCCTGGCTGGCGGGGCTATGGCTACACCTTC.

Only a few counts were recorded for this clonotype. The chain uses TRBV6-2 or TRBV6-3 and TRBJ1-1; 7 nucleotides line up with TRBD1. CDR3 size: 14 residues. The germline CDR1 and CDR2 sequences are MNHEY and SVGEGT. J lost 1 base, V lost 7 bases, and 6 bases had no gene match. CDR3 nucleotides: TGTGCCAGCACTACACGGGACAGGAACACTGAAGCTTTCTTT. It translates to CASTTRDRNTEAFF.

The chain is built from TRBV6-2 or TRBV6-3 and TRBJ2-5; TRBD2 matches at 8 bases. This CDR3 is 14 amino acids long. Germline values: CDR1 MNHEY, CDR2 SVGEGT. Trimming took 9 bases from V and 7 from J; bases not matched to a gene: 13. The CDR3 loop is CASRSGVSQVTQYF. The CDR3 nucleotides read TGTGCCAGTCGTAGCGGGGTGTCCCAGGTGACCCAGTACTTC.

The chain uses TRBV7-2 and TRBJ1-2; D possibly corresponds to TRBD1 (5 bases). V was trimmed by 3 bases and J by 6 bases, leaving 17 bases between them. From germline, CDR1 is SGHTA and CDR2 FQGNSA. This CDR3 region has 15 residues. As DNA, the CDR3 is TGTGCCAGCAGCTTGGGGTCCGGGACCTTTAATGGCTACACCTTC. Protein: CASSLGSGTFNGYTF.

The sample holds a few counts of this clonotype. The V call is TRBV15, the J call TRBJ2-3; tentative D call: TRBD2 (6 bases). Trimming took 2 bases from V and 3 from J, leaving 18 bases between them. CDR3 size: 17 residues. From germline, CDR1 is LNHNV and CDR2 YYDKDF (reference sequence). DNA for the CDR3: TGTGCCACCAGCAGAAGCCTCCCGGCAGGGAGGACAGATACGCAGTATTTT. Amino acids: CATSRSLPAGRTDTQYF. The entire variable domain, with the rest obtained from reference TRBV15 and TRBJ2-3, is as follows: DAMVIQNPRYQVTQFGKPVTLSCSQTLNHNVMYWYQQKSSQAPKLLFHYYDKDFNNEADTPDNFQSRRPNTSFCFLDIRSPGLGDTAMYLCATSRSLPAGRTDTQYFGPGTRLTVL.

This clonotype was observed a handful of times. V gene TRBV6-2 or TRBV6-3 combines with J gene TRBJ1-6; D gene uncertain. V dropped 5 bases and J dropped 6 bases, with 5 bases sitting between them. Looked up from germline, CDR1 is MNHEY and CDR2 is SVGEGT. The CDR3 totals 12 residues. The CDR3 DNA reads TGTGCCAGCAGTCTCGGTAATTCACCCCTCCACTTT. Amino acids: CASSLGNSPLHF.

The J gene is TRBJ2-5, the V gene TRBV12-3 or TRBV12-4, with D maybe TRBD1 (5 bases). The length of the CDR3 is 14 residues. The germline V and J ends were trimmed by 5 bases and 5 bases, with 15 bases remaining between them. The CDR3 DNA reads TGTGCCAGCAGTGCAGGGTCCCTACGGGAGACCCAGTACTTC. Translating gives CASSAGSLRETQYF.

The J gene is TRBJ2-5, the V gene TRBV6-2 or TRBV6-3; unclear D gene. The germline V and J ends were trimmed by 6 bases and 5 bases, with 7 bases remaining between them. CDR1 MNHEY and CDR2 SVGEGT come from the germline V gene. This CDR3 contains 11 residues. The CDR3 region has the DNA TGTGCCAGCAGGTTAAGTGAGACCCAGTACTTC. It specifies CASRLSETQYF.

This chain joins TRBV4-3 and TRBJ1-1, with no clear D. Germline lookup yields CDR1 LGHNA and CDR2 YSLEER. The length of the CDR3 is 13 residues. Trimming left V 4 bases short and J 8 bases short, with 14 bases between. The CDR3 region has the DNA TGCGCCAGCAGCCGAGATCGCGGTCTAGAAGCTTTCTTT. Translated, it gives CASSRDRGLEAFF.

The rearrangement uses TRBV5-4 and TRBJ2-7; 9 bases agree with TRBD2. Per germline, CDR1 SGHNT and CDR2 YYREEE (reference sequence). There are 14 residues in the CDR3. J was trimmed by 2 bases and V by 3 bases; bases with no gene match: 3. This CDR3 reads CASSSAGGTYEQYF. The CDR3 coding sequence is TGTGCCAGCAGCTCAGCGGGAGGCACCTACGAGCAGTACTTC.

CDR3 coding DNA: TGCGCCAGCAGCATGGTGGGGGCTGGCAATGAGCAGTTCTTC. Translated, it gives CASSMVGAGNEQFF. J is TRBJ2-1 and V is TRBV5-1; tentatively, D is TRBD1 (6 bases). This CDR3 has 14 residues. Germline lookup yields CDR1 SGHRS and CDR2 YFSETQ. Trimming pared 4 bases from V and 6 bases from J, leaving 14 bases between.

The V and J genes are TRBV12-3 or TRBV12-4 and TRBJ2-1, with 14 bases aligning to TRBD2. CDR3 length: 18 amino acids. The trim removed 4 bases at V and 2 bases at J, leaving 7 bases unmatched. The CDR3 protein is CASSSRTSGGRTYNEQFF. CDR3 bases: TGTGCCAGCAGTTCTAGGACTAGCGGGGGGCGTACCTACAATGAGCAGTTCTTC.

J is TRBJ1-6 and V is TRBV10-2; no clear D gene. The germline V gene encodes CDR1 WSHSY and CDR2 SAAADI. Trimming left V 8 bases short and J 10 bases short, with 12 bases between. The CDR3 is made up of 12 amino acids. CDR3: CASASLRSPLHF. The CDR3 DNA reads TGCGCCAGCGCATCTTTGCGATCACCCCTCCACTTT.

This clonotype appeared a few times. The V gene is TRBV19, the J gene TRBJ1-5, with 8 bases aligning to TRBD1. CDR1 and CDR2 from the germline V gene are LNHDA and SQIVND (reference sequence). J was trimmed by 5 bases and V by 4 bases; bases with no gene match: 7. CDR3 length equals 15 residues. The CDR3 DNA follows: TGTGCCAGTAGTACCGGACAGGGTAGGGATCAGCCCCAGCATTTT. This encodes CASSTGQGRDQPQHF.

The V gene is TRBV6-2 or TRBV6-3, the J gene TRBJ2-7, with 9 nucleotides matching TRBD1. The CDR3 has 16 residues. Germline assignment: CDR1 MNHEY and CDR2 SVGEGT. Unmatched junction bases numbered 10, after V lost 2 bases and J lost 5 bases. CDR3 in amino acids: CASSYPTGTGTDEQYF. DNA for the CDR3: TGTGCCAGCAGTTACCCGACCGGGACAGGGACCGACGAGCAGTACTTC.

This chain joins TRBV20-1 and TRBJ2-7, with a tentative D call TRBD2 (5 bases). The CDR3 contains 12 residues. V was shortened by 3 bases and J by 6 bases, with 12 bases between the two germline ends. Germline CDR1 is DFQATT and CDR2 is SNEGSKA (reference sequence). CDR3 sequence: CSARSGGREQYF. CDR3 coding DNA: TGCAGTGCTAGGTCGGGCGGGCGCGAGCAGTACTTC.

The chain carries TRBV6-1 and TRBJ2-1; TRBD2 matches 10 bases. CDR3 size: 15 residues. V lost 6 bases, J lost 4 bases, and 6 bases stayed unmatched. Germline V lookup: CDR1 MNHNS, CDR2 SASEGT. CDR3 protein: CASRQLAGVYNEQFF. CDR3 nucleotide sequence: TGTGCCAGCAGACAGCTAGCGGGAGTATACAATGAGCAGTTCTTC.

This clonotype was seen only a few times. V and J are TRBV20-1 and TRBJ1-3, with unresolved D. The germline V gene encodes CDR1 DFQATT and CDR2 SNEGSKA (reference sequence). The CDR3 is 14 amino acids. Trimming stripped 6 bases from V and 2 bases from J, with 14 bases between. CDR3 nucleotide sequence: TGCAGTGCCAGAACAACGGAGCCTGGAAACACCATATATTTT. This encodes CSARTTEPGNTIYF.

The chain links TRBV6-1 to TRBJ2-7; TRBD1 agrees at 11 bases. With 5 bases clipped from V and 5 bases from J, the junction kept 8 bases outside the gene matches. In germline, CDR1 is MNHNS, CDR2 SASEGT. This CDR3 region has 15 residues. This chain's CDR3 is CASSPGTGGRDEQYF. The CDR3 DNA follows: TGTGCCAGCAGTCCCGGGACAGGGGGTCGCGACGAGCAGTACTTC.